The sequence of this TCR beta chain was determined in a study of CD8+ T cells in alopecia areata. The wider study: The investigators scored severity in treated patients by the percentage of affected scalp area. Points from the study as a whole: The study found higher clonality in lesional than normal scalp, especially in alopecia totalis/universalis. Throughout tofacitinib, many expanded lesional clones continued to persist in scalp and blood.

Indicated treatment: oral pan-JAK inhibitor, 5-10 mg twice daily. Remarks on this clone: The target antigen is unknown.

Sequencing templates came from extracted RNA that was reverse transcribed into cDNA. Method: immunoSEQ multiplex PCR; TCRdb's copy keeps in-frame clones and lacks some. The data contain about 250,000 clones, 60% of them singletons. The germline CDR1 and CDR2 sequences are GTSNPN and SVGIG (reference sequence). CDR3 size: 13 residues. The chain employs TRBV30 and TRBJ1-3, with D hard to call. The origin of this receptor is a human donor with alopecia areata. The material sequenced was CD4+ T cells sorted from blood, taken at week 52, from a patient treated with tofacitinib. DNA of the CDR3: TGTGCGGTAGAGGCGGAATCTGGAAACACCATATATTTT. Amino acid sequence: CAVEAESGNTIYF.